Listed below are T cell receptor beta chains from one sample, sequenced in a study of blood T cell repertoires in COVID-19. The assay was immunoSEQ multiplex PCR, and TCRdb's table has in-frame clones only and misses some. The table records approximately 110,000 clones, less than 75% of them present only once. The sequenced sample was peripheral blood. Receptors were obtained from a human donor with acute or convalescent COVID-19. The donor label of this sample is uncertain. The CDR3 runs from the conserved cysteine through the conserved F or W. The D gene is left open where the match is weak. Some rows have no size entry. The others give once, few or many, or a class for an expanded clone.

j_call v_call d_call clone_size cdr3_nt cdr3_aa
TRBJ2-3 TRBV5-8 NA NA TGTGCCAGCAGCTATTCAGGCACAGATACGCAGTATTTT CASSYSGTDTQYF
TRBJ2-3 TRBV7-9 TRBD1 once TGTGCCAGCAGCGTGGGACAGGCGAGCACAGATACGCAGTATTTT CASSVGQASTDTQYF
TRBJ1-2 TRBV18 NA NA TGTGCCAGCTCACCACGACTCAACTATGGCTACACCTTC CASSPRLNYGYTF
TRBJ2-2 TRBV24-1 NA NA TGTGCCACCAGTGATCCCGGGCAGCGAGGAGGGGTTCGTGCCGGGGAGCTGTTTTTT CATSDPGQRGGVRAGELFF
TRBJ2-2 TRBV11-2 NA NA TGTGCCAGCAGCCTACTCACCGGGGAGCTGTTTTTT CASSLLTGELFF
TRBJ2-2 TRBV7-6 NA NA TGTGCCAGCAGCTTCGGGGGTTCGGCCGGGGAGCTGTTTTTT CASSFGGSAGELFF
TRBJ1-2 TRBV11-2 NA NA TGTGCCAGCCCTTACAGGCCAGCTAACTATGGCTACACCTTC CASPYRPANYGYTF
TRBJ1-2 TRBV4-2 TRBD1 few TGTGCCAGCACCCAATCCCAAACCCGGGACAGGGTTGGCTACACCTTC CASTQSQTRDRVGYTF
TRBJ1-1 TRBV30 NA NA TGTGCCTGGAGTGGTCAGAGGGTCACTGAAGCTTTCTTT CAWSGQRVTEAFF
TRBJ1-5 TRBV10-2 TRBD1 NA TGCGCCAGCTCTTCCCCTCGGGGACAGGGGACTCAGCCCCAGCATTTT CASSSPRGQGTQPQHF
TRBJ1-2 TRBV2 NA NA TGTGCCAGCAGTGGGGGGGGTTATTATGGTGGCTACACCTTC CASSGGGYYGGYTF
TRBJ1-2 TRBV5-8 TRBD1 once TGTGCCAGCAGCCACGGGGGGACAGGGTTTCAGACTGGCTACACCTTC CASSHGGTGFQTGYTF
TRBJ2-5 TRBV24-1 TRBD2 NA TGTGCCACCAGTGATTTCGGGGGGGCCTCGGAGACCCAGTACTTC CATSDFGGASETQYF